The rows below give T cell receptor beta chains drawn from one sample of a study of cytomegalovirus exposure and HLA in healthy donors. Profiling relied on immunoSEQ multiplex PCR, and the TCRdb table lists in-frame clones only, not all of them. The sample lists 95,000 to 150,000 clones; 65% to 80% were seen once. Sequenced material: PBMCs. The receptors were sampled from a man in his 60s in good health and CMV-seropositive. CDR3s include the opening cysteine and the closing phenylalanine or tryptophan. Each record gives: J gene, clone size, D gene, V gene, CDR3 DNA, CDR3 protein. The D gene is left open where the match is weak. Clone size is stated in some rows and not others, as once, few, many or a class when expanded.

TRBJ2-3 | . | TRBD2 | TRBV5-1 | TGCGCCAGCAGCTTTTATAGCGGGTCCACAGATACGCAGTATTTT | CASSFYSGSTDTQYF
TRBJ1-2 | . | TRBD1 | TRBV6-1 | TGTGCCAGCAGTGAAGGGGACAGGGCCTATGGCTACACCTTC | CASSEGDRAYGYTF
TRBJ2-7 | . | TRBD1 | TRBV5-1 | TGCGCCAGCAGCTTGGACAGGGGGTGGGAGCAGTACTTC | CASSLDRGWEQYF
TRBJ1-1 | . | . | TRBV10-2 | TGCGCCAGCAGTGAGATGTGGGGGGGTACGAACACTGAAGCTTTCTTT | CASSEMWGGTNTEAFF
TRBJ2-5 | . | . | TRBV11-3 | TGTGCCAGCAGCTCGACAGGTCGGGAGACCCAGTACTTC | CASSSTGRETQYF
TRBJ2-3 | . | . | TRBV9 | TGTGCCAGCAGCAGGGGGAGCACAGATACGCAGTATTTT | CASSRGSTDTQYF
TRBJ1-1 | . | . | TRBV19 | TGTGCCACCTCTAGTATGGGGAACACTGAAGCTTTCTTT | CATSSMGNTEAFF
TRBJ1-1 | . | . | TRBV9 | TGTGCCAGCAGCGTAGAAGGACATAGCACTGAAGCTTTCTTT | CASSVEGHSTEAFF
TRBJ1-1 | . | . | TRBV11-2 | TGTGCCAGCAGCTTAGTGCGGGGCACTGAAGCTTTCTTT | CASSLVRGTEAFF
TRBJ1-2 | . | TRBD1 | TRBV5-6 | TGTGCCAGCAGCTTGGGGGGGACAGGGGTAAGAAATGGCTACACCTTC | CASSLGGTGVRNGYTF
TRBJ2-5 | few | TRBD1 | TRBV7-7 | TGTGCCAGCAGCTCTGGACAGGGGACGGAGACCCAGTACTTC | CASSSGQGTETQYF
TRBJ1-5 | few | TRBD1 | TRBV7-2 | TGTGCCAGCAGCTTACGGACAGGGGCGGGTCAGCCCCAGCATTTT | CASSLRTGAGQPQHF
TRBJ1-2 | . | . | TRBV19 | TGTGCCAGTATATCAAACGGACAGTCCTATGGCTACACCTTC | CASISNGQSYGYTF
TRBJ1-5 | . | . | TRBV7-2 | TGTGCCAGCAGCTTAATACGGGTGGCTAATCAGCCTCAGCATTTT | CASSLIRVANQPQHF
TRBJ2-7 | . | TRBD2 | TRBV6-5 | TGTGCCAGCAGCCGGACTAGCGGTAGCTCCTACGAGCAGTACTTC | CASSRTSGSSYEQYF
TRBJ2-3 | . | . | TRBV5-1 | TGCGCCAGCAGCCCCGGCCCCCAGGGAGATACGCAGTATTTT | CASSPGPQGDTQYF